The 29 T cell receptor beta chains given below trace back to one sample, sequenced in a study of spatial heterogeneity in lung cancer. Time point here: sample taken at primary tumor resection. TCRs were sequenced from unsorted whole RNA of tumor, nontumor lung or PBMC. TCRdb passed the 5' RACE reads through MiXCR, listing each CDR3 protein once. The sample has 95,000 or so distinct CDR3 sequences, approximately 8.6% seen once. The sample consisted of PBMCs, taken at surgery. These receptors all come from a male donor with early-stage non-small cell lung cancer.

The chain employs TRBV6-5 and TRBJ1-1; perhaps TRBD1 as D (5 bases). Trimming took off 7 bases at V and 11 bases at J, with 20 bases between the two ends. This CDR3 has 13 amino acids. Looked up from germline, CDR1 is MNHEY and CDR2 is SVGAGI. In nucleotides, the CDR3 is TGTGCCAGCAATCACCGGGACCCCCGCCGGGCTTTCTTT. Its translation: CASNHRDPRRAFF.

This clonotype was detected only a few times. The chain links TRBV10-2 to TRBJ2-3, with 8 bases matching TRBD1. V gave up 5 bases and J gave up 3 bases; unmatched junction bases: 10. The V gene's germline CDR1 is WSHSY and CDR2 SAAADI. The CDR3 totals 16 residues. The CDR3: CASSYPPQGGTDTQYF. The DNA of the CDR3 is TGCGCCAGCAGTTACCCCCCACAGGGGGGAACAGATACGCAGTATTTT.

This clonotype has just a few counts. The rearrangement links TRBV29-1 to TRBJ1-1, with 7 bases matching TRBD1. After removal of 1 base from V and 5 bases from J, the junction contained 10 bases not matched to a gene. The CDR3 covers 15 residues. Germline CDR1 and CDR2: SQVTM and ANQGSEA. The CDR3 nucleotides read TGCAGCGTTGAAGGGGGAGAGGGGGCGAGGACTGAAGCTTTCTTT. It translates to CSVEGGEGARTEAFF.

This clonotype was detected only once. The rearrangement uses TRBV5-1 and TRBJ2-1, with D perhaps TRBD1 (6 bases). Trimming left V 0 bases short and J 3 bases short, with 13 bases between. Germline values: CDR1 SGHRS, CDR2 YFSETQ. This CDR3 has 16 amino acids. The DNA of the CDR3 is TGCGCCAGCAGCTTGGTAGCAGGGGTAGACTACAATGAGCAGTTCTTC. The encoded protein is CASSLVAGVDYNEQFF.

This clonotype was observed many times. The genes are TRBV7-2 and TRBJ1-5; D uncertain. CDR3 length equals 13 residues. Trimming removed 5 bases from V and 6 bases from J, with 11 bases in between. Germline CDR1 reads SGHTA; CDR2 reads FQGNSA. The CDR3 DNA sequence: TGTGCCAGCAGCGAAAGCAGGTTTCAGCCCCAGCATTTT. This sequence encodes CASSESRFQPQHF.

The V call is TRBV28, the J call TRBJ1-4; D call uncertain. V was pared by 7 bases and J by 0 bases, with 15 bases between. CDR1 and CDR2 (germline): MDHEN, SYDVKM. The CDR3 runs 16 residues. CDR3 in amino acids: CASTDPGSSTNEKLFF. The CDR3 bases are TGTGCCAGCACCGATCCGGGGAGTTCAACTAATGAAAAACTGTTTTTT.

This chain joins TRBV5-1 and TRBJ2-7, with D possibly TRBD1 on 6 matching bases. Germline V CDR1 and CDR2: SGHRS, YFSETQ. Trimming took 4 bases from V and 2 from J, leaving 10 bases between them. The CDR3 has 13 amino acids. CDR3 coding DNA: TGCGCCAGCAGCCGGGACACTCCCTACGAGCAGTACTTC. As protein: CASSRDTPYEQYF.

The table lists this clonotype with many counts. The chain recombines TRBV15 with TRBJ2-2; D ambiguous. Trimming took off 0 bases at V and 1 base at J, with 15 bases between the two ends. CDR1 and CDR2 from the germline V gene are LNHNV and YYDKDF (reference sequence). The length of the CDR3 is 18 residues. CDR3 in amino acids: CATSREGLGYLNTGELFF. The CDR3 nucleotides are TGTGCCACCAGCAGAGAAGGATTAGGTTACCTGAACACCGGGGAGCTGTTTTTT.

This clonotype was counted ten times or more. This chain links TRBV2 with TRBJ1-5; the D is unclear. CDR3 length: 14 amino acids. V was cut by 4 bases and J by 6 bases, with 13 bases left in between. The germline V gene has CDR1 SNHLY and CDR2 FYNNEI. The CDR3 nucleotides are TGTGCCAGCAGTGGAAGTACGGCGGCTCAGCCCCAGCATTTT. Residues: CASSGSTAAQPQHF.

This clonotype was detected many times. The chain links TRBV6-1 to TRBJ2-3; D tentatively fits TRBD1 or TRBD2 (5 bases each). Germline-derived CDR1 and CDR2 are MNHNS and SASEGT. CDR3 size: 15 residues. The germline V and J ends were trimmed by 4 bases and 1 base, with 12 bases remaining between them. The CDR3 protein is CASSGGPEGTDTQYF. The CDR3 bases are TGTGCCAGCAGTGGGGGACCCGAGGGCACAGATACGCAGTATTTT.

V and J are TRBV5-1 and TRBJ1-1; no reliable D call. The germline V gene encodes CDR1 SGHRS and CDR2 YFSETQ. This CDR3 contains 15 residues. V lost 5 bases and J lost 2, with 16 bases in between. The CDR3 DNA is TGCGCCAGCAGGGATATAGACATAAGTAACACTGAAGCTTTCTTT. Protein product: CASRDIDISNTEAFF. Based on the CDR3 plus reference TRBV5-1 and TRBJ1-1, the full variable domain is KAGVTQTPRYLIKTRGQQVTLSCSPISGHRSVSWYQQTPGQGLQFLFEYFSETQRNKGNFPGRFSGRQFSNSRSEMNVSTLELGDSALYLCASRDIDISNTEAFFGQGTRLTVV.

V is TRBV20-1 and J is TRBJ1-5, with 10 bases lining up with TRBD1. CDR3 length: 16 amino acids. Trimming at V came to 0 bases and at J to 7 bases, leaving 9 bases not matched to a gene. Germline CDR1 is DFQATT and CDR2 is SNEGSKA (reference sequence). CDR3 loop: CSARDGTGVGGQPQHF. The DNA for the CDR3 is TGCAGTGCTAGAGATGGGACAGGGGTTGGTGGCCAGCCCCAGCATTTT.

This clonotype occurred a few times. J is TRBJ2-1 and V is TRBV7-9; D is unclear. V was clipped by 5 bases and J by 4 bases, with 3 bases between them. CDR1 is SEHNR, CDR2 FQNEAQ, per germline (reference sequence). CDR3 length equals 11 residues. In nucleotides, the CDR3 is TGTGCCAGCAGCGGATACAATGAGCAGTTCTTC. It yields the protein CASSGYNEQFF.

The chain has TRBV19 and TRBJ2-1; possible D gene TRBD1, 6 bases. Germline CDR1 LNHDA, CDR2 SQIVND (reference sequence). The CDR3 is 15 residues long. Trimming stripped 2 bases from V and 2 bases from J, with 10 bases between. The CDR3 DNA sequence: TGTGCCAGTAGTATACAAGGGGGAACCTACAATGAGCAGTTCTTC. Encoded protein: CASSIQGGTYNEQFF.

The V gene is TRBV7-6, the J gene TRBJ2-3, with 8 nucleotides matching TRBD1. The V gene's germline CDR1 is SGHVS and CDR2 FNYEAQ. The CDR3 sequence is 15 residues long. The V gene end was trimmed by 5 bases and the J gene end by 3 bases; junction bases not matched to a gene: 7. In DNA, the CDR3 is TGTGCCAGCAGCCCCGGACAGGGATGGACAGATACGCAGTATTTT. It codes for CASSPGQGWTDTQYF.

This clonotype has ten or more counts. The chain combines TRBV29-1 with TRBJ2-7, with 8 bases that match TRBD1. This CDR3 comprises 13 residues. CDR1 SQVTM and CDR2 ANQGSEA come from the germline V gene. J lost 0 bases, V lost 7 bases, and 5 bases had no gene match. CDR3 nucleotide sequence: TGCAGCGCTACGGACAGGGACTCCTACGAGCAGTACTTC. Protein sequence: CSATDRDSYEQYF.

This sequence joins TRBV5-4 and TRBJ2-5; 8 bases match TRBD2. Looked up from germline, CDR1 is SGHNT and CDR2 is YYREEE (reference sequence). V lost 0 bases and J lost 4; bases outside the gene matches: 5. The length of the CDR3 is 15 residues. CDR3 DNA sequence: TGTGCCAGCAGCTTGGCCAAGGCGGGGGGAGAGACCCAGTACTTC. Amino acids: CASSLAKAGGETQYF.

This clonotype was seen repeatedly, ten times or more. The chain combines TRBV29-1 with TRBJ2-5; D could derive from TRBD1 or TRBD2 (5 bases each). The CDR3 runs 14 residues. Trimming took 0 bases from V and 3 from J, leaving 11 bases between them. Germline-derived CDR1 and CDR2 are SQVTM and ANQGSEA. This chain's CDR3 is CSVEEGRKKETQYF. CDR3 bases: TGCAGCGTTGAAGAGGGACGGAAAAAAGAGACCCAGTACTTC.

J is TRBJ1-6 and V is TRBV6-5, with D perhaps TRBD1 (5 bases). The CDR3 sequence is 15 residues long. V gave up 3 bases and J gave up 7 bases, with 13 bases separating them. The germline V gene has CDR1 MNHEY and CDR2 SVGAGI. CDR3 DNA sequence: TGTGCCAGCAGTTATGAGGGGCGTTACAATTCACCCCTCCACTTT. Protein product: CASSYEGRYNSPLHF.

This clonotype was seen a handful of times. The V and J genes are TRBV29-1 and TRBJ2-7; D may correspond to TRBD1 or TRBD2 (5 bases each). The CDR3 consists of 13 residues. Germline loops: CDR1 SQVTM, CDR2 ANQGSEA. The ends were cut back, 6 bases at V and 2 bases at J, with 14 bases in the middle. The CDR3 loop is CSVVRDGTYEQYF. CDR3 sequence (DNA): TGCAGCGTGGTCCGGGACGGGACCTACGAGCAGTACTTC.

This clonotype was counted a few times. This chain links TRBV20-1 with TRBJ2-3, with TRBD1 matching 10 bases. Germline trimming cut 4 bases from V and 5 bases from J; bases unmatched to any gene: 6. Germline values: CDR1 DFQATT, CDR2 SNEGSKA (reference sequence). The CDR3 has 14 amino acids. This CDR3 is CSATGQGDIDTQYF. In DNA form, the CDR3 reads TGCAGTGCTACCGGACAGGGGGATATAGATACGCAGTATTTT.

This clonotype has only a few counts. V is TRBV6-6 and J is TRBJ1-2, with D possibly being TRBD1 (6 bases). This CDR3 spans 14 amino acids. The V gene lost 0 bases and the J gene lost 8 bases, with 13 bases spanning the gap. Per germline, CDR1 MNHNY and CDR2 SVGAGI (reference sequence). CDR3 DNA sequence: TGTGCCAGCAGTTACTCGCCAGGGGATCGGGGCTACACCTTC. Its translation is CASSYSPGDRGYTF.

This clonotype was seen ten or more times. V usage is TRBV24-1 and J usage is TRBJ2-1, with a possible D match to TRBD2 (5 bases). The CDR3 length is 13 residues. CDR1 and CDR2 (germline): KGHDR, SFDVKD. The germline V and J ends were trimmed by 6 bases and 7 bases, with 12 bases remaining between them. The CDR3: CATSPSPGNEQFF. DNA for the CDR3: TGTGCCACCAGTCCCAGCCCGGGGAATGAGCAGTTCTTC.

In this sample, this clonotype turned up many times. Written as DNA, the CDR3 is TGTGCCAGCATCGACACCGTCCCTAATGAAAAACTGTTTTTT. It yields the protein CASIDTVPNEKLFF. The J gene is TRBJ1-4, the V gene TRBV6-2 or TRBV6-3, with D hard to call. Germline CDR1 reads MNHEY; CDR2 reads SVGEGT. V lost 7 bases and J lost 3, with 12 bases in between. The CDR3 extends over 14 amino acids.

This clonotype was seen many times. The CDR3: CATSSGQGGDTQYF. The CDR3 DNA reads TGTGCCACCAGTTCGGGACAGGGAGGTGATACGCAGTATTTT. The gene calls are TRBV24-1 and TRBJ2-3; 9 bases fit TRBD1. From germline, CDR1 is KGHDR and CDR2 SFDVKD. With V trimmed by 6 bases and J by 6 bases, 6 bases remained unmatched. The CDR3 spans 14 residues.

This clonotype has a count of ten or more. This rearrangement joins TRBV14 to TRBJ1-1, with D maybe TRBD1 (6 bases). This CDR3 region has 13 residues. Germline CDR1 reads SGHDN; CDR2 reads FVKESK. Trimming cost V 0 bases and J 10 bases, with 12 bases left between them. The CDR3 here is CASSQDLGRGAFF. CDR3 coding DNA: TGTGCCAGCAGCCAAGATCTTGGCAGGGGAGCTTTCTTT.

This clonotype was recorded at least ten times. The chain recombines TRBV12-3 or TRBV12-4 with TRBJ2-5; no reliable D call. V was shortened by 1 base and J by 2 bases, with 14 bases between the two germline ends. The CDR3 sequence is 16 residues long. The CDR3 sequence: CASSLGSKVAQETQYF. CDR3 nucleotide sequence: TGTGCCAGCAGTTTAGGATCGAAGGTGGCACAAGAGACCCAGTACTTC.

This clonotype was counted a few times. This chain links TRBV12-3 or TRBV12-4 with TRBJ1-1; the match to TRBD1 covers 9 bases. This CDR3 has 14 amino acids. Losses at the gene ends were 6 bases for V and 4 bases for J; bases not matched to a gene: 6. The CDR3 spells CASRQDRGGTEAFF. The CDR3 coding sequence is TGTGCCAGCAGACAAGACAGGGGGGGCACTGAAGCTTTCTTT.

A few counts support this clonotype. The chain recombines TRBV3-1 with TRBJ1-1; D is perhaps TRBD1 (6 bases). Germline lookup yields CDR1 LGHDT and CDR2 YNNKEL (reference sequence). The CDR3 runs to 13 residues. V was shortened by 2 bases and J by 5 bases, with 9 bases between the two germline ends. In DNA, the CDR3 is TGTGCCAGCAGCCAAAAACAGGGAACTGAAGCTTTCTTT. This gives the protein CASSQKQGTEAFF. Complete variable domain (other parts from reference TRBV3-1 and TRBJ1-1): DTAVSQTPKYLVTQMGNDKSIKCEQNLGHDTMYWYKQDSKKFLKIMFSYNNKELIINETVPNRFSPKSPDKAHLNLHINSLELGDSAVYFCASSQKQGTEAFFGQGTRLTVV.